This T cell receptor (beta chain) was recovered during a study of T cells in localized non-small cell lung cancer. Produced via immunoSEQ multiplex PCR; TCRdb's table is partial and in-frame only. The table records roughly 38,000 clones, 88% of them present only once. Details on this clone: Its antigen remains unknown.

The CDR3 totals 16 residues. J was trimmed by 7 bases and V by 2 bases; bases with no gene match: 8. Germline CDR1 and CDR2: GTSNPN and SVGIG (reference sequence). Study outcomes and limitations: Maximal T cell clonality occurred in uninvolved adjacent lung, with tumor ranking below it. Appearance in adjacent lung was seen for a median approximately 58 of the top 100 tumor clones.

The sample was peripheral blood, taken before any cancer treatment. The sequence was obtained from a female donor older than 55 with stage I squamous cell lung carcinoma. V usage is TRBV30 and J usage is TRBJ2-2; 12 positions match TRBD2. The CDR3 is CAWSLAGGVWGGELFF. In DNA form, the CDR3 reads TGTGCCTGGAGTCTAGCGGGAGGGGTTTGGGGCGGGGAGCTGTTTTTT.